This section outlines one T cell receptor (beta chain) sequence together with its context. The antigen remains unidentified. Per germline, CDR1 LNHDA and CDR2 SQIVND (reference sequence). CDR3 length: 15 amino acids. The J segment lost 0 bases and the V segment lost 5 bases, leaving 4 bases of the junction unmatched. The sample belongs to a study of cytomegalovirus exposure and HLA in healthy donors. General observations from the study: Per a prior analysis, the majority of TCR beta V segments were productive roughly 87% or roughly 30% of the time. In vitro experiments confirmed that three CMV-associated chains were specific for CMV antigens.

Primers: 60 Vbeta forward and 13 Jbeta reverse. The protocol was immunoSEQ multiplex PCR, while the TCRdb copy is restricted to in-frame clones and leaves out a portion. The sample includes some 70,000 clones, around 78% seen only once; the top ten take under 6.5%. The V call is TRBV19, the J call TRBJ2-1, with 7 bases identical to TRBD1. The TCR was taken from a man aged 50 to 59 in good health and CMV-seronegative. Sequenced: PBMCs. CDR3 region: CASSETGSSYNEQFF. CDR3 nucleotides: TGTGCCAGTAGTGAGACAGGGTCCTCCTACAATGAGCAGTTCTTC.